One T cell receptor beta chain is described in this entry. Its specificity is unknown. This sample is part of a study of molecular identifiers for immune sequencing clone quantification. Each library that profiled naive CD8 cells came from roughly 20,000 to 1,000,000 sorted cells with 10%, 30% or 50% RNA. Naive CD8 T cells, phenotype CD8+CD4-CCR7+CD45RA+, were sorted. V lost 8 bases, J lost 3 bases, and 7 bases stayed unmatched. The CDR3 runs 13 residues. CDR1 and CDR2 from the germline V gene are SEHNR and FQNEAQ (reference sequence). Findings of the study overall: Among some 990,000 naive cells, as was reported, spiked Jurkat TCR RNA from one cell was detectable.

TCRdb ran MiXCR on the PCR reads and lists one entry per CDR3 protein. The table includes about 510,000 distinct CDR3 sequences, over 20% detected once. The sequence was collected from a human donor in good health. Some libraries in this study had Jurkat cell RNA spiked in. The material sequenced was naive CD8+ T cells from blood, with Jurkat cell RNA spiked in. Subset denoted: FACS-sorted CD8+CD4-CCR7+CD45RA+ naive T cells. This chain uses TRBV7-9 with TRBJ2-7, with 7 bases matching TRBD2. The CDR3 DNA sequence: TGTGCCAGCCGCGGAGCGGGGCTCTACGAGCAGTACTTC. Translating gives CASRGAGLYEQYF.